A selection of T cell receptor beta chains follows, all from one sample in a study of response to subunit inactivated influenza vaccine. Each CDR3 protein gets one entry after TCRdb re-called the RT-PCR reads with MiXCR. The sample consists of 200,000 to 250,000 distinct CDR3 sequences, 9.5% to 15% of them appearing once. Sequences were derived from non-naive T cells sorted from PBMCs, sampled 14 to 15 days before vaccination. These receptors all come from a man in his forties or fifties who received an inactivated influenza vaccine. Both conserved end residues are part of each CDR3. A D gene is named only where the DNA matches it firmly. Not every row has a clone size; where given, it reads once, few, many or a size class.

len	abundance	v_gene	j_gene	d_gene	CDR3nt	CDR3aa
12	.	TRBV12-3/TRBV12-4	TRBJ2-7	TRBD2	TGTGCCAGCAGTTTATCGGGGGGAGAGCAGTACTTC	CASSLSGGEQYF
15	.	TRBV2	TRBJ2-1	.	TGTGCCAGCAGCGTTACTAGCTCTACCTACAATGAGCAGTTCTTC	CASSVTSSTYNEQFF
16	.	TRBV28	TRBJ2-3	.	TGTGCCAGCAGTTTCCGGGGGGCTCAGGGTTTGGGTACGCAGTATTTT	CASSFRGAQGLGTQYF
16	many	TRBV5-1	TRBJ2-5	.	TGCGCCAGCAGTTCTAGGTCGGAGGGACGGAACGAGACCCAGTACTTC	CASSSRSEGRNETQYF
15	many	TRBV9	TRBJ2-2	.	TGTGCCAGCAGCGTAGAGGGGTTGGGCACCGGGGAGCTGTTTTTT	CASSVEGLGTGELFF
15	many	TRBV7-2	TRBJ2-1	TRBD2	TGTGCCAGCAGCTTAGCAGCGGGAGTAGGCAATGAGCAGTTCTTC	CASSLAAGVGNEQFF
11	many	TRBV5-5	TRBJ2-1	.	TGTGCCAGCAGGGACCGTAGGGAGCAGTTCTTC	CASRDRREQFF
14	.	TRBV12-3/TRBV12-4	TRBJ2-7	.	TGTGCCAGCAGTTTTGGGGACACAGACTACGAGCAGTACTTC	CASSFGDTDYEQYF
19	.	TRBV21-1	TRBJ2-2	.	TGTGCCAGCAACCCACTGTCCGCGTGGGGAGGGAGAAACACCGGGGAGCTGTTTTTT	CASNPLSAWGGRNTGELFF
16	few	TRBV3-1	TRBJ2-7	TRBD2	TGTGCCAGCAGCCAAGATTCAACTAGCGAGTTGTACGAGCAGTACTTC	CASSQDSTSELYEQYF
15	.	TRBV11-2	TRBJ2-1	TRBD1	TGTGCCAGCAGCTCGACCGGGACAGGGGTGAATGAGCAGTTCTTC	CASSSTGTGVNEQFF
14	.	TRBV20-1	TRBJ2-5	TRBD1	TGCAGTGCCTCCGGGACAGGGAATCCAGAGACCCAGTACTTC	CSASGTGNPETQYF
14	many	TRBV5-1	TRBJ1-1	.	TGCGCCAGCAGCAGCGAGACAGGGAACACTGAAGCTTTCTTT	CASSSETGNTEAFF
14	many	TRBV10-3	TRBJ2-7	TRBD1	TGTGCCATCAGTGGAACAGGGGGCTTCTACGAGCAGTACTTC	CAISGTGGFYEQYF
15	many	TRBV4-3	TRBJ2-3	.	TGCGCCAGCAGCCAAGGAAGGACTAGCACAGATACGCAGTATTTT	CASSQGRTSTDTQYF
13	few	TRBV7-3	TRBJ1-2	.	TGTGCCAGCAGCCCGACTGGGGGAGATGGCTACACCTTC	CASSPTGGDGYTF
12	many	TRBV7-2	TRBJ2-7	.	TGTGCCAGCAAATGGGCAGGGCCTGAGCAGTACTTC	CASKWAGPEQYF
18	.	TRBV4-2	TRBJ2-5	TRBD2	TGTGCCAGCAGCCTCACAAAGACTAGCGGGGGGGCGGGGGAGACCCAGTACTTC	CASSLTKTSGGAGETQYF
14	.	TRBV5-1	TRBJ1-1	TRBD1	TGCGCCAGCAGCTTGGCCGGGACAGGGGCTGAAGCTTTCTTT	CASSLAGTGAEAFF
13	many	TRBV20-1	TRBJ2-2	.	TGCAGTGCTAGATACATGGTGTCCGGGGAGCTGTTTTTT	CSARYMVSGELFF
17	.	TRBV4-2	TRBJ2-1	.	TGTGCCAGCAGCCAAGCCCGGACTACCATCGGTTACAATGAGCAGTTCTTC	CASSQARTTIGYNEQFF
15	many	TRBV6-5	TRBJ1-4	TRBD1	TGTGCCAGCAGTTCGGGGACAGGGGTCCGGGAAAAACTGTTTTTT	CASSSGTGVREKLFF
12	.	TRBV5-1	TRBJ2-5	.	TGCGCCAGCCGCCAGGGTGAGGAGACCCAGTACTTC	CASRQGEETQYF
14	.	TRBV5-6	TRBJ2-7	.	TGTGCCATGAGCCCCGGCCCAGGCTCCTACGAGCAGTACTTC	CAMSPGPGSYEQYF
13	.	TRBV29-1	TRBJ1-1	.	TGCAGCGTCAGGCGGGGGCGGGACACTGAAGCTTTCTTT	CSVRRGRDTEAFF
20	.	TRBV11-1	TRBJ2-6	TRBD2	TGTGCCAGCAGCACTGGACTAGCGGGAGGGCCAGGCTCTGGGGCCAACGTCCTGACTTTC	CASSTGLAGGPGSGANVLTF
11	few	TRBV3-1	TRBJ2-7	.	TGTGCCAGCAGCCCAGGGTTCGAGCAGTACTTC	CASSPGFEQYF
13	.	TRBV29-1	TRBJ2-3	.	TGCAGCGTTGATGGGGCCGGCACAGATACGCAGTATTTT	CSVDGAGTDTQYF
13	few	TRBV29-1	TRBJ1-4	TRBD1	TGCAGCGTTGGACAGGGAGCTAATGAAAAACTGTTTTTT	CSVGQGANEKLFF
14	.	TRBV14	TRBJ2-1	TRBD2	TGTGCCAGCAGCCAAGGACTAGCGGGGAGATTACAGTTCTTC	CASSQGLAGRLQFF
14	.	TRBV7-2	TRBJ2-4	TRBD1	TGTGCCAGCAGCTGGGGGACAGGTCAAAACATTCAGTACTTC	CASSWGTGQNIQYF
13	.	TRBV12-3/TRBV12-4	TRBJ1-5	.	TGTGCCAGCAGTCGGACGGCTAATCAGCCCCAGCATTTT	CASSRTANQPQHF
12	few	TRBV6-1	TRBJ1-1	.	TGTGCCAGCACCCCTAGGAGGGGTGAAGCTTTCTTT	CASTPRRGEAFF
13	few	TRBV5-1	TRBJ1-2	.	TGCGCCAGCAGCACGCCGGACAGCTATGGCTACACCTTC	CASSTPDSYGYTF
15	many	TRBV12-3/TRBV12-4	TRBJ2-1	.	TGTGCCAGCAATATACGGTCTAGCTCCTACAATGAGCAGTTCTTC	CASNIRSSSYNEQFF
14	.	TRBV5-8	TRBJ1-1	TRBD1	TGTGCCAGCAGCATAACCGACAGGGGCACTGAAGCTTTCTTT	CASSITDRGTEAFF
14	few	TRBV10-1	TRBJ2-2	.	TGCGCCAGCAGTGTGGCCGGAACTCCCGGGGAGCTGTTTTTT	CASSVAGTPGELFF
14	.	TRBV20-1	TRBJ2-7	TRBD1	TGCAGTGCTACATCGGACAGGGCCACCTACGAGCAGTACTTC	CSATSDRATYEQYF